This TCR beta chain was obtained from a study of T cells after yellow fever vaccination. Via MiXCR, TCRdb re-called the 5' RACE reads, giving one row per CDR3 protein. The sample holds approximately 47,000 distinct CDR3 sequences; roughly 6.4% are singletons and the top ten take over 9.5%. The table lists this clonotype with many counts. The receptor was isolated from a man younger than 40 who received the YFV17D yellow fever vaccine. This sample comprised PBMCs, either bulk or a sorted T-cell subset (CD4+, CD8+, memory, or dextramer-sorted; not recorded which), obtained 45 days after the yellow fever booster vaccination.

The CDR3 is CASSLNPAGIMYF. CDR3 DNA: TGTGCCAGCAGCTTAAACCCCGCGGGAATAATGTACTTC. The chain links TRBV7-9 to TRBJ2-4; D perhaps matches TRBD2 (6 bases). V lost 2 bases and J 15 bases, leaving 17 bases between the germline ends. Germline V gene sequence: CDR1 SEHNR, CDR2 FQNEAQ (reference sequence). CDR3 size: 13 residues.